This T cell receptor (beta chain) was captured in a study of T-cell reconstitution after alpha-beta-depleted transplantation in children. Unique molecular identifiers tagged the TCRbeta library. TCRdb analysed the PCR reads with MiXCR anew, one entry per CDR3 protein. The data show almost 250,000 distinct CDR3 sequences, roughly 23% seen once. The CDR3 consists of 14 residues. Germline assignment: CDR1 MNHEY and CDR2 SMNVEV (reference sequence). V lost 6 bases, J lost 6 bases, and 5 bases stayed unmatched. This sample comprised PBMCs, obtained before TCRalphabeta/CD19-depleted stem cell transplant. This sequence joins TRBV27 and TRBJ2-4, with 10 bases lining up with TRBD2. This TCR came from a girl aged 2 to 9 with Fanconi anemia, due to receive a stem cell transplant. The CDR3 DNA is TGTGCCAGCAGCCTAGCGGGAGTCGGAAACATTCAGTACTTC. Protein sequence: CASSLAGVGNIQYF.